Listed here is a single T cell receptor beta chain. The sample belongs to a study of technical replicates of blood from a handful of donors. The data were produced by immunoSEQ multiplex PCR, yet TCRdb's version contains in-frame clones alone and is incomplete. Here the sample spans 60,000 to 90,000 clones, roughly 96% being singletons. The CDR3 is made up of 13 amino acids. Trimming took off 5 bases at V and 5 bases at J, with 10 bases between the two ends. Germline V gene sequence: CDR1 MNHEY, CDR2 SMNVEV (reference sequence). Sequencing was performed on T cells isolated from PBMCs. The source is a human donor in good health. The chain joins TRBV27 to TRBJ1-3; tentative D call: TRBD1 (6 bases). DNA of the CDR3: TGTGCCAGCAGTACGACAGGTCGAAACACCATATATTTT. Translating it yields CASSTTGRNTIYF.